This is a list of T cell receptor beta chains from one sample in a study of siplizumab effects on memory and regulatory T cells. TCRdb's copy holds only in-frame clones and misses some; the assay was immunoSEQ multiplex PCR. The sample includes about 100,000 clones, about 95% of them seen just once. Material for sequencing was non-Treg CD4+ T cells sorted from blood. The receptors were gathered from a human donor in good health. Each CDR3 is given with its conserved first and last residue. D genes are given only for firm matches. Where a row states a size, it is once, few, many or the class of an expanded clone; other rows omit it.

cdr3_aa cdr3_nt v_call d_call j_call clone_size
CASSLEYLKNTGELFF TGCGCCAGCAGCTTGGAGTACCTGAAAAACACCGGGGAGCTGTTTTTT TRBV5-1 NA TRBJ2-2 NA
CASSAQGDIYEQYF TGTGCCAGCAGTGCCCAGGGGGATATCTACGAGCAGTACTTC TRBV2 TRBD1 TRBJ2-7 NA
CASSQDTQADPPRKQYF TGTGCCAGCAGCCAAGATACCCAGGCAGATCCCCCTCGGAAGCAGTACTTC TRBV4-2 NA TRBJ2-7 NA
CASSLPTGTLGYTF TGTGCCAGCAGCTTGCCGACCGGAACTCTTGGCTACACCTTC TRBV7-9 NA TRBJ1-2 few
CAISGQGNEQFF TGTGCCATCAGTGGACAGGGCAATGAGCAGTTCTTC TRBV10-3 TRBD1 TRBJ2-1 NA
CASRREQERRATEAFF TGTGCCAGCAGAAGAGAACAGGAACGTCGGGCCACTGAAGCTTTCTTT TRBV6-6 NA TRBJ1-1 NA
CASSRGSTDTQYF TGTGCCAGCAGCCGAGGAAGCACAGATACGCAGTATTTT TRBV5-4 NA TRBJ2-3 NA
CASSLGRGLAAYEQYF TGCGCCAGCAGCTTGGGCCGAGGACTAGCAGCCTACGAGCAGTACTTC TRBV5-1 TRBD2 TRBJ2-7 NA
CASSFSGTGGQPQHF TGCGCCAGCAGCTTTTCCGGGACAGGGGGACAGCCCCAGCATTTT TRBV5-1 TRBD1 TRBJ1-5 NA
CASRGFIGVDSGANVLTF TGCGCCAGCAGGGGTTTTATTGGCGTCGACTCTGGGGCCAACGTCCTGACTTTC TRBV10-2 NA TRBJ2-6 NA
CASSIGQEKGAKNIQYF TGTGCCAGTAGTATAGGACAGGAGAAAGGGGCCAAAAACATTCAGTACTTC TRBV19 NA TRBJ2-4 once
CASTLFGGSSYNSPLHF TGTGCCAGCACCCTCTTTGGCGGGAGCTCCTATAATTCACCCCTCCACTTT TRBV5-4 NA TRBJ1-6 NA
CASTPRVGKISTDTQYF TGTGCCAGCACCCCCCGGGTAGGAAAGATTAGCACAGATACGCAGTATTTT TRBV7-6 NA TRBJ2-3 NA
CASSTTSGQYNEQFF TGTGCCAGCAGCACGACTAGCGGACAATACAATGAGCAGTTCTTC TRBV7-2 TRBD2 TRBJ2-1 NA
CASSSVLLSGRKNTGELFF TGTGCCAGCAGCTCTGTATTACTTAGCGGGAGGAAGAACACCGGGGAGCTGTTTTTT TRBV7-3 TRBD2 TRBJ2-2 NA
CAWSGRGGREKLFF TGTGCCTGGTCCGGACGGGGAGGTCGTGAAAAACTGTTTTTT TRBV30 NA TRBJ1-4 NA
CASSPEAVSSYEQYF TGTGCCAGCAGCCCAGAGGCAGTTAGCTCCTACGAGCAGTACTTC TRBV7-2 NA TRBJ2-7 few
CASSLAPGTEAFF TGTGCCAGCAGCTTGGCGCCTGGAACTGAAGCTTTCTTT TRBV5-6 NA TRBJ1-1 NA
CAWSPETLIGSQYF TGTGCCTGGAGCCCGGAGACTCTGATTGGGAGCCAGTACTTC TRBV30 NA TRBJ2-5 NA
CASSLEQPTGELFF TGTGCCAGCAGCTTAGAACAGCCTACCGGGGAGCTGTTTTTT TRBV7-2 NA TRBJ2-2 NA
CTSSQGQGTSASSGANVLTF TGCACCAGCAGCCAAGGTCAGGGGACTAGCGCCTCCTCTGGGGCCAACGTCCTGACTTTC TRBV1 NA TRBJ2-6 once
CASSVGNEANIQYF TGTGCCAGCAGCGTAGGGAATGAGGCGAACATTCAGTACTTC TRBV9 NA TRBJ2-4 once
CASSPRGTYNEQFF TGTGCCAGTAGCCCCCGCGGGACCTACAATGAGCAGTTCTTC TRBV19 NA TRBJ2-1 once
CASSQPGQVRSGANVLTF TGTGCCAGCAGCCAACCGGGACAGGTTCGCTCTGGGGCCAACGTCCTGACTTTC TRBV4-2 TRBD1 TRBJ2-6 NA
CASSLSGQGNYGYTF TGTGCCAGTAGTTTATCGGGACAGGGGAACTATGGCTACACCTTC TRBV27 TRBD1 TRBJ1-2 NA
CASSEAGGHYQPQHF TGTGCCAGCAGTGAGGCGGGGGGGCACTATCAGCCCCAGCATTTT TRBV2 NA TRBJ1-5 NA
CASSQDGTAHNYGYTF TGCGCCAGCAGCCAGGACGGGACAGCCCATAACTATGGCTACACCTTC TRBV4-1 TRBD1 TRBJ1-2 NA
CASSYSGRGYNEQFF TGTGCCAGCAGTTATAGCGGGAGGGGGTACAATGAGCAGTTCTTC TRBV6-5 TRBD2 TRBJ2-1 NA
CASSSPLYEQYF TGTGCCAGCAGCTCGCCCCTCTACGAGCAGTACTTC TRBV7-2 NA TRBJ2-7 NA
CASSLDPRGGNQPQHF TGTGCCAGCAGCTTAGATCCCCGAGGCGGCAATCAGCCCCAGCATTTT TRBV7-4 NA TRBJ1-5 NA
CASSYSINTEAFF TGTGCCAGCAGTTACTCCATCAATACTGAAGCTTTCTTT TRBV6-5 NA TRBJ1-1 NA
CASSLEPTNTEAFF TGTGCCAGCAGCTTAGAACCCACCAACACTGAAGCTTTCTTT TRBV11-2 NA TRBJ1-1 few
CASSFGGVNTGELFF TGTGCCAGCAGCTTTGGGGGCGTGAACACCGGGGAGCTGTTTTTT TRBV7-9 NA TRBJ2-2 NA
CSVRRGNQETQYF TGCAGCGTTCGTCGGGGAAACCAAGAGACCCAGTACTTC TRBV29-1 NA TRBJ2-5 NA
CASSLILASGMKETQYF TGTGCCAGCAGCTTAATTTTGGCTAGCGGGATGAAAGAGACCCAGTACTTC TRBV7-6 TRBD2 TRBJ2-5 NA
CASSETSGSQYEQYF TGTGCCAGCAGTGAGACTAGCGGGAGTCAGTACGAGCAGTACTTC TRBV6-1 TRBD2 TRBJ2-7 NA
CASSLGQGLYGYTF TGTGCCAGCAGCTTGGGGCAGGGGCTTTATGGCTACACCTTC TRBV5-6 NA TRBJ1-2 NA
CASSLLITANTEAFF TGCGCCAGCAGCCTCCTTATAACAGCAAACACTGAAGCTTTCTTT TRBV4-1 NA TRBJ1-1 NA
CASSPRTSGYNEQFF TGTGCCAGCAGCCCCCGGACTAGCGGCTACAATGAGCAGTTCTTC TRBV7-9 TRBD2 TRBJ2-1 NA
CASSSHVIWSAYEQYF TGTGCCAGCAGCTCTCACGTGATCTGGAGCGCGTACGAGCAGTACTTC TRBV11-2 NA TRBJ2-7 NA
CASSLVAGRDTGELFF TGCGCCAGCAGCTTGGTAGCAGGGAGGGACACCGGGGAGCTGTTTTTT TRBV5-1 TRBD2 TRBJ2-2 NA
CAWNRGVGTTGELFF TGTGCCTGGAATCGCGGAGTCGGGACGACCGGGGAGCTGTTTTTT TRBV30 NA TRBJ2-2 NA
CASSQPGLAGGPGTQYF TGCGCCAGCAGCCAGCCGGGACTAGCGGGAGGGCCGGGAACGCAGTATTTT TRBV4-1 TRBD2 TRBJ2-3 once
CASSIGGRSYEQYF TGTGCCAGTAGCATAGGCGGGAGGTCCTACGAGCAGTACTTC TRBV19 TRBD2 TRBJ2-7 NA
CASSYSPPGHDQAFF TGTGCCAGCAGTTATTCACCGCCCGGACACGATCAAGCTTTCTTT TRBV6-9 NA TRBJ1-1 NA
CASSSNNRGRETQYF TGTGCCAGCAGCTCAAACAACAGGGGCAGGGAGACCCAGTACTTC TRBV5-4 TRBD1 TRBJ2-5 once
CASKRDSTGNTIYF TGCGCCAGCAAACGGGATTCTACGGGAAACACCATATATTTT TRBV5-1 NA TRBJ1-3 NA
CASSVQGSGNTIYF TGTGCCAGCAGCGTACAGGGTTCTGGAAACACCATATATTTT TRBV9 NA TRBJ1-3 once
CASSTSSGDEQYF TGCGCCAGCAGCACCTCATCAGGGGACGAGCAGTACTTC TRBV5-1 NA TRBJ2-7 NA
CASSPVARVANYGYTF TGTGCCAGCTCACCGGTTGCAAGGGTCGCTAACTATGGCTACACCTTC TRBV18 NA TRBJ1-2 NA
CASSGSWLAGVAEDTQYF TGTGCCAGCAGTGGATCCTGGCTAGCGGGGGTCGCGGAGGATACGCAGTATTTT TRBV28 TRBD2 TRBJ2-3 NA
CASSPGTSGKPSTDTQYF TGTGCTAGCAGCCCAGGGACTAGCGGGAAACCTAGCACAGATACGCAGTATTTT TRBV7-7 TRBD2 TRBJ2-3 NA
CASSLGGRGRAYEQYF TGTGCCAGCAGCTTGGGCGGCCGCGGGAGGGCCTACGAGCAGTACTTC TRBV11-2 TRBD2 TRBJ2-7 NA